This note documents a single T cell receptor beta chain sequence. The germline CDR1 and CDR2 sequences are SGHNT and YENEEA. This CDR3 comprises 14 residues. Trimming at V came to 2 bases and at J to 4 bases, leaving 5 bases not matched to a gene. In the authors' workflow: Counts of nucleated cells, estimated from reference gene primer amplification, were obtained. Libraries were prepared by immunoSEQ multiplex PCR; TCRdb keeps only in-frame clonotypes and omits some of them. The V and J calls and clone size are taken from that table; D and trimming were inferred from the DNA. The profile covers approximately 210,000 clones, with 65% to 85% appearing a single time and 2.9% taken by the ten largest. The data stem from a study of blood T cell repertoires in COVID-19. About the research overall: Samples representing acute and convalescent COVID-19 were sourced from the United States, Italy and Spain.

The origin of this receptor is a man aged 45 to 65 with active or convalescent COVID-19. The V and J genes are TRBV11-3 and TRBJ2-7; TRBD2 matches 7 bases. The specimen sequenced was peripheral blood. The CDR3: CASSLRSGGYEQYF. CDR3 nucleotides: TGTGCCAGCAGCTTAAGATCGGGAGGTTACGAGCAGTACTTC.